The sequence of this TCR beta chain was determined in a study of early T cells in non-severe SARS-CoV-2 infection. TCRdb fed the 5' RACE reads into MiXCR, producing one record per CDR3 protein. The sample carries some 49,000 distinct CDR3 sequences, 7.5% to 9.5% recorded once. From germline, CDR1 is MNHEY and CDR2 SMNVEV (reference sequence). V was shortened by 1 base and J by 9 bases, with 19 bases between the two germline ends. The CDR3 totals 16 residues. The chain carries TRBV27 and TRBJ2-1; D is possibly TRBD2 (6 bases). Material for sequencing was whole blood. The TCR was taken from an adult who was a healthcare worker with PCR-confirmed SARS-CoV-2 infection or an uninfected control (not recorded which). The CDR3 DNA reads as TGTGCCAGCAGTTTATTCCTCCCGACGGGAGACACTGAGCAGTTCTTC. Residues: CASSLFLPTGDTEQFF.